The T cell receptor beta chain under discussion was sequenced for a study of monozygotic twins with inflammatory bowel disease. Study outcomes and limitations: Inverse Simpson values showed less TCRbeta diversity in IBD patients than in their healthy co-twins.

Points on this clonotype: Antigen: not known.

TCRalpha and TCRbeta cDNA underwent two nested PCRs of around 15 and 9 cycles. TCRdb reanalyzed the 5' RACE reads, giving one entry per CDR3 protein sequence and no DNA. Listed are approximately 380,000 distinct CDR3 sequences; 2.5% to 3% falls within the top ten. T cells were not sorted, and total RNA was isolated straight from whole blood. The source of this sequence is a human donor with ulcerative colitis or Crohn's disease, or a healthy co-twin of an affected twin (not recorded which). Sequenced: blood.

The CDR3 reads CASSLAVQGAGTGELFF. V is TRBV5-1 and J is TRBJ2-2; the TCRdb D gene call, TRBD1, has no DNA to confirm it. Germline V gives CDR1 SGHRS, CDR2 YFSETQ. This CDR3 has 17 residues.